Following are 24 T cell receptor beta chains from one sample sequenced in a study of cytomegalovirus exposure and HLA in healthy donors. The PCR employed 60 Vbeta primers together with 13 Jbeta primers. TCRdb keeps only in-frame clones here, not all; method: immunoSEQ multiplex PCR. Here the sample spans roughly 180,000 clones, roughly 80% being singletons. Sequenced sample: PBMCs. These receptors were obtained from a man aged 25-45 years in good health and CMV-seronegative.

V gene TRBV5-4 combines with J gene TRBJ1-1; D unclear. Between the trimmed V and J ends, which lost 0 bases and 5 bases, there was a span of 11 bases. There are 14 residues in the CDR3. From germline, CDR1 is SGHNT and CDR2 YYREEE (reference sequence). Here the CDR3 DNA reads TGTGCCAGCAGCTTGGATCCGAGAAGTACTGAAGCTTTCTTT. It encodes CASSLDPRSTEAFF.

The chain couples TRBV7-9 to TRBJ1-2; the D gene is possibly TRBD1 (6 bases). V lost 5 bases and J lost 4, with 17 bases in between. The CDR3 consists of 15 residues. Germline lookup yields CDR1 SEHNR and CDR2 FQNEAQ (reference sequence). CDR3 sequence reads: CASSPTGMASYGYTF. The DNA of the CDR3 is TGTGCCAGCAGCCCAACAGGGATGGCCAGCTATGGCTACACCTTC.

The CDR3 sequence is CSVELRGQIYGYTF. Written as DNA, the CDR3 is TGCAGCGTTGAACTTAGGGGACAAATCTATGGCTACACCTTC. The chain employs TRBV29-1 and TRBJ1-2; possibly TRBD1 for D (6 bases). This CDR3 is built from 14 residues. Trimming removed 2 bases from V and 4 bases from J, with 14 bases in between. Germline V CDR1 and CDR2: SQVTM, ANQGSEA.

The rearrangement links TRBV7-2 to TRBJ2-1, with TRBD2 matching over 10 bases. After removal of 2 bases from V and 5 bases from J, the junction contained 6 bases not matched to a gene. CDR1 and CDR2 (germline): SGHTA, FQGNSA. The CDR3 length is 16 residues. CDR3 in amino acids: CASSLFGTSVNNEQFF. In DNA, the CDR3 is TGTGCCAGCAGCTTATTTGGGACTAGCGTAAACAATGAGCAGTTCTTC.

This chain links TRBV6-5 with TRBJ2-7; a possible D gene is TRBD1 (6 bases). Germline CDR1 is MNHEY and CDR2 is SVGAGI. This CDR3 contains 14 residues. V gave up 1 base and J gave up 2 bases, with 9 bases separating them. The CDR3 reads CASSYYRTAYEQYF. CDR3 sequence (DNA): TGTGCCAGCAGTTACTATCGGACAGCCTACGAGCAGTACTTC.

This clone appeared a few times. The J gene is TRBJ2-7, the V gene TRBV5-1, with TRBD1 matching over 9 bases. J gave up 3 bases and V 0 bases, and 7 bases lay outside the gene matches. The germline gives CDR1 SGHRS, CDR2 YFSETQ. The CDR3 is 16 residues long. The CDR3 DNA follows: TGCGCCAGCAGCTTGGGTCGGGACAGGGACATCTACGAGCAGTACTTC. Protein product: CASSLGRDRDIYEQYF.

The chain couples TRBV28 to TRBJ1-4; TRBD1 agrees at 10 bases. Trimming cost V 7 bases and J 8 bases; bases outside gene matches: 7. Germline loops: CDR1 MDHEN, CDR2 SYDVKM. The CDR3 consists of 14 residues. CDR3 sequence (DNA): TGTGCCAGCACCCCGGACAGGGGGTACGAAAAACTGTTTTTT. It is translated as CASTPDRGYEKLFF.

CDR3 sequence reads: CASSLALLAVTNTGELFF. The CDR3 bases are TGCGCCAGCAGCTTGGCACTACTAGCGGTCACGAACACCGGGGAGCTGTTTTTT. The gene calls are TRBV5-1 and TRBJ2-2; 8 bases match TRBD2. The germline V gene has CDR1 SGHRS and CDR2 YFSETQ. The CDR3 has 18 amino acids. Trimming cost V 0 bases and J 0 bases; bases outside gene matches: 7.

V is TRBV5-1 and J is TRBJ1-3, with D unresolved. Per germline, CDR1 SGHRS and CDR2 YFSETQ. Trimming cost V 0 bases and J 4 bases, with 11 bases left between them. The CDR3 totals 15 residues. This CDR3 is CASSLASGGGNTIYF. The CDR3 DNA follows: TGCGCCAGCAGCTTGGCCTCGGGTGGCGGAAACACCATATATTTT.

Only a few counts were recorded for this clone. This sequence joins TRBV29-1 and TRBJ2-7; D is undetermined. The V end lost 7 bases, the J end lost 0 bases, and 7 bases lay between the germline ends. The CDR3 length is 11 residues. Per germline, CDR1 SQVTM and CDR2 ANQGSEA. The CDR3 DNA reads TGCAGCGGTCGGAGCTCCTACGAGCAGTACTTC. Translation: CSGRSSYEQYF.

The chain joins TRBV6-6 to TRBJ2-3; the D gene is possibly TRBD2 (6 bases). Trimming pared 7 bases from V and 2 bases from J, leaving 13 bases between. The CDR3 is made up of 14 amino acids. Germline values: CDR1 MNHNY, CDR2 SVGAGI (reference sequence). The CDR3 DNA sequence: TGTGCCAGCATTCCGACTAGAAACACAGATACGCAGTATTTT. Protein sequence: CASIPTRNTDTQYF.

The chain couples TRBV5-6 to TRBJ2-7; D may be TRBD1 (6 bases). The germline gives CDR1 SGHDT, CDR2 YYEEEE. The germline V and J ends were trimmed by 0 bases and 2 bases, with 18 bases remaining between them. This CDR3 comprises 17 residues. The CDR3 DNA is TGTGCCAGCAGCTTGGATGGGTGGGACAAGGTCCCCTACGAGCAGTACTTC. Translated, it gives CASSLDGWDKVPYEQYF.

This clone was observed a few times. The chain links TRBV28 to TRBJ2-7, with 8 bases identical to TRBD1. V gave up 4 bases and J gave up 3 bases; unmatched junction bases: 5. The CDR3 covers 14 residues. From germline, CDR1 is MDHEN and CDR2 SYDVKM. In nucleotides, the CDR3 is TGTGCCAGCAGTTCGGGACAGGAGTTCTACGAGCAGTACTTC. Protein product: CASSSGQEFYEQYF. Using reference TRBV28 and TRBJ2-7 for the parts outside the CDR3, the full variable domain is DVKVTQSSRYLVKRTGEKVFLECVQDMDHENMFWYRQDPGLGLRLIYFSYDVKMKEKGDIPEGYSVSREKKERFSLILESASTNQTSMYLCASSSGQEFYEQYFGPGTRLTVT.

The chain links TRBV5-6 to TRBJ2-5; 8 bases align to TRBD2. Losses at the gene ends were 1 base for V and 3 bases for J; bases not matched to a gene: 17. This CDR3 is built from 19 residues. Germline lookup yields CDR1 SGHDT and CDR2 YYEEEE. CDR3 nucleotide sequence: TGTGCCAGCAGCTTGAAATTGGTCTGGCGGGGGGCCGGAGAAGAGACCCAGTACTTC. Protein: CASSLKLVWRGAGEETQYF.

The J gene is TRBJ2-5, the V gene TRBV5-1, with 10 bases fitting TRBD2. The CDR3 sequence is 16 residues long. CDR1 SGHRS and CDR2 YFSETQ come from the germline V gene. After removal of 4 bases from V and 0 bases from J, the junction contained 6 bases not matched to a gene. The CDR3 nucleotides are TGCGCCAGCAGCACCGGACTAGCGGAGTACCAAGAGACCCAGTACTTC. Its protein product is CASSTGLAEYQETQYF.

This sequence joins TRBV7-2 and TRBJ2-4, with 7 bases identical to TRBD1. Germline V CDR1 and CDR2: SGHTA, FQGNSA. The CDR3 contains 17 residues. J gave up 2 bases and V 2 bases, and 9 bases lay outside the gene matches. The CDR3 DNA is TGTGCCAGCAGCTTAAAGCGACCGGACAGGACCAAAAACATTCAGTACTTC. This encodes CASSLKRPDRTKNIQYF.

The chain carries TRBV6-5 and TRBJ2-5, with 9 nucleotides matching TRBD2. V trimming: 3 bases; J trimming: 5 bases; junction bases outside the gene matches: 10. CDR3 length: 16 amino acids. In germline, CDR1 is MNHEY, CDR2 SVGAGI. The CDR3 DNA is TGTGCCAGCAGTTATAGCGGGGGTGCCGTGGGGGAGACCCAGTACTTC. Protein: CASSYSGGAVGETQYF.

The genes are TRBV19 and TRBJ2-3, with D possibly being TRBD1 (5 bases). This CDR3 is 16 amino acids long. Per the germline V gene, CDR1 is LNHDA and CDR2 is SQIVND (reference sequence). The germline V and J ends were trimmed by 4 bases and 5 bases, with 19 bases remaining between them. CDR3 sequence: CASSTLRAGHRDTQYF. In DNA form, the CDR3 reads TGTGCCAGTAGTACCCTCAGGGCCGGTCACAGAGATACGCAGTATTTT.

The chain joins TRBV10-3 to TRBJ2-3; 9 nucleotides agree with TRBD2. V was clipped by 0 bases and J by 4 bases; unmatched bases: 5. This CDR3 has 16 residues. Germline V gene lookup returns CDR1 ENHRY and CDR2 SYGVKD. In DNA, the CDR3 is TGTGCCATCAGTGAGTCGAAGCGGGGGGCTTCAGATACGCAGTATTTT. Its protein product is CAISESKRGASDTQYF.

V gene TRBV4-2 combines with J gene TRBJ2-7; the match to TRBD2 covers 9 bases. CDR1 and CDR2 (germline): LGHNA, YNFKEQ. This CDR3 region has 16 residues. The V and J ends lost 0 bases and 4 bases, in that order; junction bases with no gene match: 7. DNA for the CDR3: TGTGCCAGCAGCCAAGATGCTAGCGGGACAACTTACGAGCAGTACTTC. As protein: CASSQDASGTTYEQYF.

V is TRBV6-5 and J is TRBJ1-2; D is ambiguous. The CDR3 spans 15 residues. Trimming took off 1 base at V and 4 bases at J, with 13 bases between the two ends. Germline-derived CDR1 and CDR2 are MNHEY and SVGAGI. This chain's CDR3 is CASSYYVSGSYGYTF. CDR3 bases: TGTGCCAGCAGTTACTACGTGAGCGGAAGCTATGGCTACACCTTC.

This chain links TRBV9 with TRBJ2-6; TRBD1 agrees at 8 bases. The V and J ends lost 4 bases and 1 base, in that order; junction bases with no gene match: 13. Germline V gene sequence: CDR1 SGDLS, CDR2 YYNGEE. The CDR3 totals 19 residues. CDR3 sequence reads: CASSFQTGVYRSGANVLTF. In nucleotides, the CDR3 is TGTGCCAGCAGCTTTCAGACAGGGGTGTATCGGTCTGGGGCCAACGTCCTGACTTTC.

CDR3 amino acids: CASSPRGSKFNEKLFF. The DNA of the CDR3 is TGTGCCAGCAGCCCCAGAGGGAGCAAATTTAATGAAAAACTGTTTTTT. The chain has TRBV9 and TRBJ1-4, with D hard to call. Germline-derived CDR1 and CDR2 are SGDLS and YYNGEE. The CDR3 runs 16 residues. The V end was cut by 4 bases, the J end by 4 bases, with 17 bases between. Full variable domain (missing parts from reference TRBV9 and TRBJ1-4): DSGVTQTPKHLITATGQRVTLRCSPRSGDLSVYWYQQSLDQGLQFLIQYYNGEERAKGNILERFSAQQFPDLHSELNLSSLELGDSALYFCASSPRGSKFNEKLFFGSGTQLSVL.

The genes are TRBV5-1 and TRBJ1-2, with D possibly TRBD1 on 5 matching bases. The V end was cut by 0 bases, the J end by 2 bases, with 11 bases between. CDR3 length: 15 residues. Germline CDR1 reads SGHRS; CDR2 reads YFSETQ. Here the CDR3 reads CASSLEWGGNYGYTF. The CDR3 DNA follows: TGCGCCAGCAGCTTGGAATGGGGGGGAAACTATGGCTACACCTTC.